The present T cell receptor (beta chain) was sequenced within a study of blood T cell repertoires in COVID-19. In the study's own analysis: The authors estimated nucleated cell counts from reference gene primer amplification. The repertoire was sequenced with immunoSEQ multiplex PCR; TCRdb's copy has only in-frame clones and lacks some. Clone size and the V and J calls come from that table; the DNA yielded D and trimming. The table includes about 240,000 clones, about four fifths detected once. V lost 6 bases, J lost 2 bases, and 11 bases stayed unmatched. This CDR3 region has 16 residues. The germline gives CDR1 SGHRS, CDR2 YFSETQ.

What was sequenced was peripheral blood. The chain is built from TRBV5-1 and TRBJ2-3; the match to TRBD2 covers 8 bases. The TCR was taken from a woman older than 75 with COVID-19, enrolled during active disease. The CDR3 sequence: CASTNGAGGPTDTQYF. In DNA, the CDR3 is TGCGCCAGCACCAACGGGGCGGGAGGACCCACAGATACGCAGTATTTT.